This T cell receptor (beta chain) was captured in a study of blood T cell repertoires in COVID-19. Study at large: Nucleic acid was either cDNA or gDNA, and it came from T cells, B-cell-depleted T cells, or PBMCs.

The table came from immunoSEQ multiplex PCR; TCRdb's copy has only in-frame clones and leaves some out. The sample consists of 350,000 or so clones, around 87% of them appearing once. V shed 4 bases, J shed 4 bases, and the junction held 16 bases outside the gene matches. CDR3 length: 19 residues. Germline CDR1 reads SGHTA; CDR2 reads FQGNSA. Seattle patients were enrolled while actively infected and followed longitudinally. The genes are TRBV7-2 and TRBJ2-7; 13 nucleotides align to TRBD2. The specimen sequenced was peripheral blood. The receptor's source is a woman aged 30 to 39 with COVID-19, enrolled during active disease. As DNA, the CDR3 is TGTGCCAGCAGCTCCCGGAAGACTAGCGGGAGGCTCCTATATTACGAGCAGTACTTC. This encodes CASSSRKTSGRLLYYEQYF.